A single sample is the source of the 28 T cell receptor beta chains below, sequenced in a study of OX40 agonist ivuxolimab in advanced cancers. Libraries were built with the immunoSEQ multiplex PCR assay. TCRdb took over this immuneACCESS table, retaining in-frame rearrangements with V and J assigned. Such tables are incomplete; in checked studies, under half of the missing clones stem from an unresolved V gene, and the remainder is unexplained. This sample is represented by roughly 92,000 clones; around 80% of them were singletons. Less than 5.5% of the sample is held by the ten biggest clonotypes. Sequencing was performed on CD4+ or CD8+ T cells sorted from blood, taken in a trial of the OX40 agonist ivuxolimab. The receptors derive from an adult with an advanced solid tumor such as melanoma, head and neck, liver or kidney cancer.

This clone has only a few counts. This chain uses TRBV2 with TRBJ2-7; 11 nucleotides line up with TRBD2. The germline gives CDR1 SNHLY, CDR2 FYNNEI. The length of the CDR3 is 13 residues. V lost 11 bases and J lost 3; bases outside the gene matches: 6. The CDR3 nucleotides are TGTGCCGGGGGACTAGCGGAACTCTACGAGCAGTACTTC. Translation gives CAGGLAELYEQYF.

The gene calls are TRBV11-2 and TRBJ2-5, with TRBD1 identical over 8 bases. Looked up from germline, CDR1 is SGHAT and CDR2 is FQNNGV. Unmatched junction bases numbered 15, after V lost 4 bases and J lost 11 bases. This CDR3 spans 15 amino acids. The CDR3 reads CASSSQLQGAKEQYF. CDR3 DNA sequence: TGTGCCAGCAGCTCTCAACTTCAGGGGGCGAAAGAGCAGTACTTC.

The count of this clone is one. This chain links TRBV14 with TRBJ2-3; perhaps D is TRBD1 or TRBD2 (5 bases each). The V and J ends lost 1 base and 7 bases respectively, with 15 bases between them. The CDR3 loop spans 15 amino acids. Germline CDR1 SGHDN, CDR2 FVKESK. CDR3 nucleotides: TGTGCCAGCAGCCAAGCCGGGACCCCGCGCAATACGCAGTATTTT. Translated, it gives CASSQAGTPRNTQYF.

The chain employs TRBV19 and TRBJ1-1, with 7 bases aligning to TRBD1. V lost 6 bases, J lost 0 bases, and 10 bases stayed unmatched. The CDR3 spans 16 residues. The V gene's germline CDR1 is LNHDA and CDR2 SQIVND (reference sequence). For the CDR3, the DNA is TGTGCCAGTAGGGGTTCCGGGACAGTCCTGAACACTGAAGCTTTCTTT. Translating gives CASRGSGTVLNTEAFF.

The chain employs TRBV5-1 and TRBJ1-1; D gene uncertain. The CDR3 spans 17 residues. Germline values: CDR1 SGHRS, CDR2 YFSETQ. V dropped 0 bases and J dropped 1 base, with 16 bases sitting between them. CDR3 sequence reads: CASSLEVGSGWNTEAFF. In DNA form, the CDR3 reads TGCGCCAGCAGCTTGGAAGTAGGATCGGGGTGGAACACTGAAGCTTTCTTT.

The genes are TRBV11-3 and TRBJ1-1, with a weak D call TRBD1 (5 bases). This CDR3 is built from 14 residues. V was trimmed by 5 bases and J by 1 base, leaving 11 bases between them. CDR1 and CDR2 from the germline V gene are SGHNT and YENEEA. In DNA, the CDR3 is TGTGCCAGCAGCCAGGGATCCCCGAACACTGAAGCTTTCTTT. This encodes CASSQGSPNTEAFF.

About this clone: The same CDR3 can be traced to other DNA sequences in this sample. The genes are TRBV7-2 and TRBJ1-1, with a weak D call TRBD1 (6 bases). Germline V gene lookup returns CDR1 SGHTA and CDR2 FQGNSA. The CDR3 sequence is 13 residues long. V lost 6 bases, J lost 2 bases, and 10 bases lay in between. CDR3 amino acids: CASRGQPNTEAFF. The CDR3 DNA sequence: TGTGCCAGCAGAGGACAGCCCAACACTGAAGCTTTCTTT.

This chain uses TRBV7-9 with TRBJ1-4; D remains ambiguous. The CDR3 extends over 13 amino acids. V was shortened by 1 base and J by 5 bases, with 5 bases between the two germline ends. In germline, CDR1 is SEHNR, CDR2 FQNEAQ (reference sequence). CDR3 protein: CASSLVANEKLFF. DNA for the CDR3: TGTGCCAGCAGCTTAGTGGCGAATGAAAAACTGTTTTTT.

The gene calls are TRBV2 and TRBJ2-7, with TRBD2 matching over 11 bases. V shed 8 bases and J 1 base; nucleotides not matched to a gene: 7. This CDR3 is 15 amino acids long. The germline V gene has CDR1 SNHLY and CDR2 FYNNEI. This CDR3 reads CASSGLAGRSYEQYF. Here the CDR3 DNA reads TGTGCCAGCTCAGGACTAGCGGGCCGATCCTACGAGCAGTACTTC.

V is TRBV27 and J is TRBJ1-5, with TRBD1 identical over 8 bases. J gave up 7 bases and V 6 bases, and 8 bases lay outside the gene matches. CDR3 size: 14 residues. Germline CDR1 reads MNHEY; CDR2 reads SMNVEV (reference sequence). CDR3 sequence reads: CASSLDRGGQPQHF. CDR3 DNA sequence: TGTGCCAGCAGCCTAGACAGGGGTGGCCAGCCCCAGCATTTT.

The rearrangement uses TRBV11-2 and TRBJ2-5; 7 bases align to TRBD2. Germline lookup yields CDR1 SGHAT and CDR2 FQNNGV. The CDR3 is 11 residues long. V shed 3 bases and J 10 bases; nucleotides not matched to a gene: 2. CDR3 sequence (DNA): TGTGCCAGCAGCTTTCGGGACTACCAGTACTTC. Protein sequence: CASSFRDYQYF. The whole variable domain, remainder taken from reference TRBV11-2 and TRBJ2-5, is EAGVAQSPRYKIIEKRQSVAFWCNPISGHATLYWYQQILGQGPKLLIQFQNNGVVDDSQLPKDRFSAERLKGVDSTLKIQPAKLEDSAVYLCASSFRDYQYFGPGTRLLVL.

CDR3 in amino acids: CASSYTGFHEQYF. The CDR3 DNA reads TGTGCCAGCAGTTACACAGGGTTCCACGAGCAGTACTTC. The chain carries TRBV6-5 and TRBJ2-7, with D possibly TRBD1 on 6 matching bases. The CDR3 is 13 amino acids. Germline loops: CDR1 MNHEY, CDR2 SVGAGI. With 2 bases removed from V and 5 bases from J, the gap between germline ends came to 10 bases.

The chain combines TRBV14 with TRBJ1-2; tentative D call: TRBD1 (5 bases). V was pared by 0 bases and J by 8 bases, with 10 bases between. Germline V gene sequence: CDR1 SGHDN, CDR2 FVKESK. The CDR3 runs 13 residues. The CDR3 DNA is TGTGCCAGCAGCCAAGATATCCAGGGCGGCTACACCTTC. It translates to CASSQDIQGGYTF.

This chain links TRBV6-6 with TRBJ2-7, with 7 bases that match TRBD1. CDR1 and CDR2 (germline): MNHNY, SVGAGI (reference sequence). This CDR3 comprises 15 residues. V dropped 6 bases and J dropped 0; count of bases not matched to a gene: 8. The CDR3 sequence is CASSFGTALSYEQYF. For the CDR3, the DNA is TGTGCCAGCAGCTTCGGGACAGCACTCTCCTACGAGCAGTACTTC.

The chain combines TRBV9 with TRBJ2-7; TRBD2 aligns across 9 bases. The trim removed 0 bases at V and 4 bases at J, leaving 5 bases unmatched. The length of the CDR3 is 15 residues. Germline assignment: CDR1 SGDLS and CDR2 YYNGEE. CDR3 DNA: TGTGCCAGCAGCGTAGCTGCGGGAGGGTTGTACGAGCAGTACTTC. Protein: CASSVAAGGLYEQYF.

The chain joins TRBV9 to TRBJ2-2, with D possibly matching TRBD2 (5 bases). The V end was cut by 3 bases, the J end by 5 bases, with 8 bases between. The CDR3 consists of 13 residues. In germline, CDR1 is SGDLS, CDR2 YYNGEE. The CDR3, as DNA: TGTGCCAGCAGCGCAGGACTGACCGGGGAGCTGTTTTTT. The encoded protein is CASSAGLTGELFF.

The gene calls are TRBV11-2 and TRBJ1-1; 8 nucleotides align to TRBD1. Unmatched junction bases numbered 6, after V lost 6 bases and J lost 3 bases. Germline CDR1 reads SGHAT; CDR2 reads FQNNGV. The CDR3 length is 14 residues. The DNA for the CDR3 is TGTGCCAGCAGGGGATACAGGGGGGACACTGAAGCTTTCTTT. It is translated as CASRGYRGDTEAFF.

This clone was recorded once. The V gene is TRBV4-3, the J gene TRBJ2-6, with D hard to call. Germline V gives CDR1 LGHNA, CDR2 YSLEER. CDR3 size: 15 residues. Trimming removed 2 bases at V and 2 bases at J, with 7 bases between. The CDR3 loop is CASSQKGTGANVLTF. The CDR3 DNA reads as TGCGCCAGCAGCCAAAAAGGGACTGGGGCCAACGTCCTGACTTTC.

J is TRBJ2-5 and V is TRBV5-1; D is uncertain. From germline, CDR1 is SGHRS and CDR2 YFSETQ. The CDR3 is 14 residues long. The V gene lost 4 bases and the J gene lost 2 bases, with 12 bases spanning the gap. This chain's CDR3 is CASSPPDGQETQYF. The DNA of the CDR3 is TGCGCCAGCAGCCCCCCGGACGGACAAGAGACCCAGTACTTC.

J is TRBJ2-7 and V is TRBV9; 11 bases are shared with TRBD2. Germline trimming cut 4 bases from V and 2 bases from J; bases unmatched to any gene: 5. Germline CDR1 SGDLS, CDR2 YYNGEE. CDR3 length: 15 amino acids. The CDR3 nucleotides are TGTGCCAGCAGCCCAACTAGCGGGAGTGCCTACGAGCAGTACTTC. Translated: CASSPTSGSAYEQYF.

The genes are TRBV6-5 and TRBJ2-7, with TRBD2 as a possible D gene (6 bases). CDR3 length equals 16 residues. Deletions cut 2 bases from V and 3 bases from J, with 17 bases between. Per the germline V gene, CDR1 is MNHEY and CDR2 is SVGAGI. As DNA, the CDR3 is TGTGCCAGCAGTTACATCACGGGGGAGTCGCTCTACGAGCAGTACTTC. It specifies CASSYITGESLYEQYF.

This sequence joins TRBV5-4 and TRBJ2-1, with 8 bases that match TRBD2. Germline V gene data show CDR1 as SGHNT and CDR2 as YYREEE (reference sequence). The CDR3 totals 15 residues. Trimming at V came to 2 bases and at J to 3 bases, leaving 4 bases not matched to a gene. The CDR3 sequence is CASSFSGNLYNEQFF. CDR3 DNA: TGTGCCAGCAGCTTTAGCGGGAACCTCTACAATGAGCAGTTCTTC.

The chain joins TRBV4-3 to TRBJ2-3; D is undetermined. Germline CDR1 LGHNA, CDR2 YSLEER. Trimming left V 2 bases short and J 2 bases short, with 14 bases between. This CDR3 contains 16 residues. For the CDR3, the DNA is TGCGCCAGCAGCCAAAATTCTCTAACGCCCACAGATACGCAGTATTTT. Its translation is CASSQNSLTPTDTQYF.

The chain has TRBV7-8 and TRBJ2-5, with 7 bases aligning to TRBD2. Trimming removed 0 bases from V and 6 bases from J; junction bases left unmatched: 7. The germline CDR1 and CDR2 sequences are SGHVS and FQNEAQ. The CDR3 spans 15 residues. CDR3 bases: TGTGCCAGCAGCTTAGCGCATGGGGGGGAGAAGACCCAGTACTTC. It translates to CASSLAHGGEKTQYF. The full variable domain, its missing parts supplied by reference TRBV7-8 and TRBJ2-5, is GAGVSQSPRYKVAKRGQDVALRCDPISGHVSLFWYQQALGQGPEFLTYFQNEAQLDKSGLPSDRFFAERPEGSVSTLKIQRTQQEDSAVYLCASSLAHGGEKTQYFGPGTRLLVL.

The chain uses TRBV19 and TRBJ2-7, with D possibly TRBD2 on 5 matching bases. This CDR3 has 14 amino acids. V lost 3 bases to trimming and J lost 1 base, with 10 bases between them. Germline V gene lookup returns CDR1 LNHDA and CDR2 SQIVND (reference sequence). CDR3 amino acids: CASSISLASYEQYF. The CDR3 DNA reads as TGTGCCAGTAGTATCTCCCTAGCATCCTACGAGCAGTACTTC.

The chain uses TRBV2 and TRBJ2-2; 9 nucleotides agree with TRBD1. The germline CDR1 and CDR2 sequences are SNHLY and FYNNEI. This CDR3 spans 15 amino acids. The trim removed 6 bases at V and 1 base at J, leaving 3 bases unmatched. The CDR3 is CASSGTGRNTGELFF. The CDR3, as DNA: TGTGCCAGCAGCGGGACAGGGAGGAACACCGGGGAGCTGTTTTTT.

This clone was seen once. The gene calls are TRBV15 and TRBJ1-5, with D perhaps TRBD1 (6 bases). V shed 4 bases and J shed 0 bases, with 31 bases lying between them. This CDR3 region has 22 residues. Germline V gene lookup returns CDR1 LNHNV and CDR2 YYDKDF (reference sequence). CDR3 nucleotides: TGTGCCACCAGCAAATTCCCCCGGGACACCTCACGGGGACTTTATAGCAATCAGCCCCAGCATTTT. This gives the protein CATSKFPRDTSRGLYSNQPQHF.

For the CDR3, the DNA is TGTGCCAGCAGCTTTGAGGCGGCAGATGGAAACACCATATATTTT. Translating gives CASSFEAADGNTIYF. This sequence joins TRBV4-2 and TRBJ1-3; D is ambiguous. Trimming cost V 5 bases and J 3 bases, with 14 bases left between them. CDR3 length: 15 amino acids. CDR1 is LGHNA and CDR2 is YNFKEQ in the germline V gene.